These 19 T cell receptor beta chains share one sample of origin, sequenced in a study of sequential checkpoint blockade in melanoma. Measured with immunoSEQ multiplex PCR; TCRdb has only the in-frame clones, and not every one. The table records some 19,000 clones, 65% to 85% of them present only once. Indicated treatment: randomized to nivolumab then ipilimumab (arm A) or the reverse (arm B). The source material was CD8+ T cells sorted from blood (inferred from file names), sampled from a patient given nivolumab and ipilimumab in sequence. Receptors were obtained from a human donor with melanoma.

The chain has TRBV29-1 and TRBJ2-5; possible D gene TRBD2, 6 bases. The J call may be in error: the DNA end matches TRBJ2-7 better. CDR3 length: 11 amino acids. Per the germline V gene, CDR1 is SQVTM and CDR2 is ANQGSEA. CDR3 sequence (DNA): TGCAGCGTTCCGGGAGAGTACGAGCAGTACTTC. Protein sequence: CSVPGEYEQYF.

The chain employs TRBV7-9 and TRBJ2-7, with TRBD1 matching 8 bases. CDR3 length: 15 residues. Germline values: CDR1 SEHNR, CDR2 FQNEAQ (reference sequence). Losses at the gene ends were 4 bases for V and 0 bases for J; bases not matched to a gene: 5. In DNA form, the CDR3 reads TGTGCCAGCAGCTCGGACAGGGAGAGCTCCTACGAGCAGTACTTC. It yields the protein CASSSDRESSYEQYF.

By share of the sample, this clone is medium-sized. This chain joins TRBV11-2 and TRBJ2-1; 9 bases match TRBD1. Per the germline V gene, CDR1 is SGHAT and CDR2 is FQNNGV. This CDR3 has 15 amino acids. V lost 6 bases, J lost 2 bases, and 5 bases stayed unmatched. The CDR3 nucleotides are TGTGCCAGCAGTCCGGGGACAGGGACCTACAATGAGCAGTTCTTC. This translates into CASSPGTGTYNEQFF.

This clone was counted a few times. The rearrangement joins TRBV7-9 to TRBJ1-3; 9 bases map to TRBD1. Germline V gives CDR1 SEHNR, CDR2 FQNEAQ (reference sequence). With 5 bases clipped from V and 3 bases from J, the junction kept 11 bases outside the gene matches. CDR3 length equals 17 residues. The CDR3 here is CASSPTSRDRVGNTIYF. The CDR3 DNA follows: TGTGCCAGCAGCCCGACTTCCCGGGACAGGGTTGGAAACACCATATATTTT.

The chain combines TRBV13 with TRBJ2-2, with D possibly matching TRBD2 (5 bases). Germline assignment: CDR1 PRHDT and CDR2 FYEKMQ (reference sequence). CDR3 length: 16 amino acids. The V and J ends lost 0 bases and 0 bases respectively, with 8 bases between them. The CDR3 nucleotides are TGTGCCAGCAGCTTAGGTGTCGGGGCGAACACCGGGGAGCTGTTTTTT. Its translation: CASSLGVGANTGELFF.

The rearrangement uses TRBV9 and TRBJ2-3; 7 nucleotides line up with TRBD1. From germline, CDR1 is SGDLS and CDR2 YYNGEE. With V trimmed by 3 bases and J by 1 base, 2 bases remained unmatched. This CDR3 contains 14 residues. The CDR3 protein is CASSADRGTDTQYF. In DNA form, the CDR3 reads TGTGCCAGCAGCGCCGACAGGGGCACAGATACGCAGTATTTT. The full variable domain, rest sourced from reference TRBV9 and TRBJ2-3, is DSGVTQTPKHLITATGQRVTLRCSPRSGDLSVYWYQQSLDQGLQFLIQYYNGEERAKGNILERFSAQQFPDLHSELNLSSLELGDSALYFCASSADRGTDTQYFGPGTRLTVL.

This clone was seen more than once but under ten times. CDR3 nucleotide sequence: TGTGCCAGCAGCCCGGGCTCGTTTCTAGCGGGTAGATACAATGAGCAGTTCTTC. Its translation: CASSPGSFLAGRYNEQFF. This rearrangement joins TRBV5-4 to TRBJ2-1; TRBD2 aligns across 8 bases. With 4 bases clipped from V and 4 bases from J, the junction kept 16 bases outside the gene matches. This CDR3 comprises 18 residues. The germline V gene encodes CDR1 SGHNT and CDR2 YYREEE (reference sequence).

The chain employs TRBV30 and TRBJ2-7, with D perhaps TRBD1 (6 bases). The CDR3 is 16 residues long. CDR1 is GTSNPN, CDR2 SVGIG, per germline (reference sequence). With 0 bases removed from V and 6 bases from J, the gap between germline ends came to 21 bases. The CDR3: CAWSVRWQGKGAEQYF. The CDR3 nucleotides are TGTGCCTGGAGTGTACGGTGGCAGGGGAAAGGCGCCGAGCAGTACTTC.

The chain links TRBV19 to TRBJ2-1; D is uncertain. CDR1 is LNHDA, CDR2 SQIVND, per germline (reference sequence). The CDR3 extends over 13 amino acids. The V and J ends lost 7 bases and 4 bases respectively, with 11 bases between them. The CDR3 DNA follows: TGTGCCAGTACCCCCCCACTATACAATGAGCAGTTCTTC. Its translation: CASTPPLYNEQFF.

V usage is TRBV27 and J usage is TRBJ2-7; TRBD2 might be the D (5 bases). Germline CDR1 MNHEY, CDR2 SMNVEV (reference sequence). The V end was cut by 4 bases, the J end by 5 bases, with 24 bases between. The CDR3 runs 17 residues. CDR3 sequence (DNA): TGTGCCAGCAGTTCTTCAAATCCGGGATCACCGCTCCACGAGCAGTACTTC. Translated, it gives CASSSSNPGSPLHEQYF.

The chain carries TRBV30 and TRBJ1-2; the D is unclear. Trimming left V 3 bases short and J 4 bases short, with 6 bases between. The CDR3 spans 11 residues. Germline loops: CDR1 GTSNPN, CDR2 SVGIG (reference sequence). Here the CDR3 reads CAWSYFYGYTF. CDR3 bases: TGTGCCTGGAGCTACTTCTATGGCTACACCTTC.

The gene calls are TRBV6-5 and TRBJ2-3, with 9 nucleotides matching TRBD2. The germline CDR1 and CDR2 sequences are MNHEY and SVGAGI. Germline trimming cut 3 bases from V and 4 bases from J; bases unmatched to any gene: 5. The CDR3 runs 15 residues. The CDR3 region has the DNA TGTGCCAGCAGTTATCCCGCGGGAGGGGCAGATACGCAGTATTTT. Protein sequence: CASSYPAGGADTQYF.

The chain carries TRBV19 and TRBJ2-3; D is unresolved. Trimming removed 3 bases from V and 3 bases from J, with 7 bases in between. Germline V gene data show CDR1 as LNHDA and CDR2 as SQIVND (reference sequence). This CDR3 is 13 amino acids long. The CDR3 DNA sequence: TGTGCCAGTAGTATGAAGACTACAGATACGCAGTATTTT. As protein: CASSMKTTDTQYF.

CDR3 nucleotide sequence: TGTGCCAGCAGCTTAGTGGGGAGGCTTCACGACGAGCAGTACTTC. Amino acids: CASSLVGRLHDEQYF. V is TRBV11-2 and J is TRBJ2-7; tentative D call: TRBD2 (6 bases). Deletions cut 1 base from V and 5 bases from J, with 15 bases between. Germline CDR1 SGHAT, CDR2 FQNNGV. The CDR3 loop spans 15 amino acids.

The chain employs TRBV11-2 and TRBJ2-7, with a possible D match to TRBD1 (5 bases). The CDR3 is 17 amino acids. The germline V and J ends were trimmed by 1 base and 1 base, with 17 bases remaining between them. Germline-derived CDR1 and CDR2 are SGHAT and FQNNGV. The CDR3 DNA follows: TGTGCCAGCAGCTTAGGGTTCAGGCCGAAGGGGTCCTACGAGCAGTACTTC. Translating gives CASSLGFRPKGSYEQYF.

This chain's CDR3 is CASTFRGTGELFF. Here the CDR3 DNA reads TGTGCCAGCACTTTCCGGGGCACCGGGGAGCTGTTTTTT. This chain joins TRBV21-1 and TRBJ2-2; the table's D call TRBD2 went unverified against the DNA. TRBV21-1 is a pseudogene locus. The CDR3 is made up of 13 amino acids.

The V call is TRBV18, the J call TRBJ2-5, with D maybe TRBD2 (6 bases). Germline V gene sequence: CDR1 KGHSH, CDR2 LQKENI. V dropped 0 bases and J dropped 5 bases, with 13 bases sitting between them. CDR3 length: 15 residues. This chain's CDR3 is CASSPPSRELETQYF. In DNA, the CDR3 is TGTGCCAGCTCACCACCTTCCCGGGAGCTTGAGACCCAGTACTTC.

This clone has a handful of counts. V gene TRBV28 combines with J gene TRBJ1-2; 10 bases map to TRBD1. The CDR3 runs 17 residues. Trimming removed 1 base from V and 5 bases from J; junction bases left unmatched: 10. CDR1 and CDR2 (germline): MDHEN, SYDVKM. The CDR3 nucleotides are TGTGCCAGCAGTTTATTGTGGACAGGGGGAGGGCTTTATGGCTACACCTTC. Protein sequence: CASSLLWTGGGLYGYTF.

In its sample, this clone was seen a few times. This chain links TRBV28 with TRBJ1-1; 9 nucleotides align to TRBD1. Trimming at V came to 6 bases and at J to 0 bases, leaving 8 bases not matched to a gene. The CDR3 is made up of 16 amino acids. Germline V CDR1 and CDR2: MDHEN, SYDVKM. In DNA form, the CDR3 reads TGTGCCAGCAGCCCCGGGACAGGGTATATGAACACTGAAGCTTTCTTT. It yields the protein CASSPGTGYMNTEAFF.